This T cell receptor beta chain emerged from a study of T cell responses to AZD1222 COVID-19 vaccine. Study as a whole: Pooling was applied to second doses at about 4 or about 12 weeks. Findings of the study overall: The donors showed a predominance of white British ancestry and of females, with possible underestimation of clonal diversity. Regions 160-218 and 743-854 dominated among vaccine-associated CD4 TCRs spanning spike.

Regarding this clone: Its antigen is unidentified.

Trimming left V 5 bases short and J 9 bases short, with 17 bases between. CDR1 is LNHDA and CDR2 is SQIVND in the germline V gene (reference sequence). This CDR3 contains 14 residues. Only in-frame clones appear in the TCRdb table, and some are missing; sequencing was by immunoSEQ multiplex PCR. The sample carries tens of thousands of clones, under 95% recorded once. Sequencing was performed on peripheral blood, taken on day 0 of AZD1222 vaccination. V gene TRBV19 combines with J gene TRBJ2-4, with D possibly TRBD2 on 5 matching bases. The TCR originated in an adult in good health. CDR3 region: CASSLRGAYGIQYF. The CDR3 DNA sequence: TGTGCCAGTAGTTTACGGGGTGCCTATGGCATTCAGTACTTC. Variable domain in full (rest from reference TRBV19 and TRBJ2-4): DGGITQSPKYLFRKEGQNVTLSCEQNLNHDAMYWYRQDPGQGLRLIYYSQIVNDFQKGDIAEGYSVSREKKESFPLTVTSAQKNPTAFYLCASSLRGAYGIQYFGAGTRLSVL.